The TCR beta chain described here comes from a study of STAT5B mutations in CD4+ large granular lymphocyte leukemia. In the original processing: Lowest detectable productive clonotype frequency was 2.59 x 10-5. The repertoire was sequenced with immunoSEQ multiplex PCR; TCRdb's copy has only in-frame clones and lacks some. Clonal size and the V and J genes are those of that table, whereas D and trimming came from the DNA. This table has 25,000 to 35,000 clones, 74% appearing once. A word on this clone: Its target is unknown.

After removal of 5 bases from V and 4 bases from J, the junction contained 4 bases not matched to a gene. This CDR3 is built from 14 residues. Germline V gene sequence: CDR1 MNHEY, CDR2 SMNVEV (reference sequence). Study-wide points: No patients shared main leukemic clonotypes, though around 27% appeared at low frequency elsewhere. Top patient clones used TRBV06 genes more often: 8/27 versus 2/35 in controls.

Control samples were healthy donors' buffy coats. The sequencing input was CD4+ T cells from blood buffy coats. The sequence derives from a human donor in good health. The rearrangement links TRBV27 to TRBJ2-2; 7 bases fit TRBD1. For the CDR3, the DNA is TGTGCCAGCAGTGCCAACAGGGGCACCGGGGAGCTGTTTTTT. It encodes CASSANRGTGELFF.